Shown below are 4 T cell receptor beta chains from a single sample sequenced in a study of regulatory T cells in long-lasting Graves disease (dated by TCRdb to 2020 to 2022). The time point label on this specimen signifies: newly diagnosed GD, antithyroid drugs for less than 3 months. For both TCR sequencing and RNA sequencing, RNA was extracted from PBMCs using TRIzol. The library was obtained by multiplex PCR. Sequencing instrument: Illumina HiSeq 4000. CDR3 regions were amplified by Arm-PCR with iRepertoire HTBI primers to construct TCR beta libraries. In-frame beta chains were kept once TCRdb had trimmed the public reads at Q25 with fastp and called clones with MiXCR. Rows are combined by CDR3 protein, so each entry shows the most common genes and DNA. The sample table holds hundreds of thousands of distinct CDR3 sequences, of which less than 20% were seen once. The ten most abundant clones make up about 18% of the sample.

These data were likewise used in another study, on T cells in Graves' hyperthyroidism and ophthalmopathy.

The sequencing here drew on peripheral blood mononuclear cells (PBMCs), taken at new diagnosis, from a patient treated with antithyroid drugs. These TCRs come from a woman aged 25 to 39 with Graves disease. Donor details come from another sample of the same person, matched by shared clones.

This clonotype was picked up many times. The J gene is TRBJ1-5, the V gene TRBV7-9; D gene uncertain. CDR3 size: 14 residues. Germline CDR1 is SEHNR and CDR2 is FQNEAQ (reference sequence). Deletions cut 8 bases from V and 1 base from J, with 12 bases between. In DNA, the CDR3 is TGTGCCAGCTCTCTAGCTGGAAGCAATCAGCCCCAGCATTTT. As protein: CASSLAGSNQPQHF.

This clonotype was seen more than once but under ten times. The chain carries TRBV28 and TRBJ1-2; 8 bases match TRBD1. V lost 2 bases to trimming and J lost 7 bases; unmatched junction nucleotides: 12. CDR1 is MDHEN and CDR2 is SYDVKM in the germline V gene. The CDR3 runs to 16 residues. CDR3 protein: CASSLRSGGVISGYTF. The CDR3 nucleotides are TGTGCCAGCAGTTTAAGGTCAGGGGGCGTAATAAGTGGCTACACCTTC.

In this sample, this clonotype turned up many times. V and J are TRBV7-2 and TRBJ1-3; possible D gene TRBD1, 6 bases. CDR1 is SGHTA and CDR2 is FQGNSA in the germline V gene. The CDR3 consists of 15 residues. The ends were cut back, 5 bases at V and 4 bases at J, with 15 bases in the middle. CDR3 sequence reads: CASSESGTTGNTIYF. The CDR3 region has the DNA TGTGCCAGCAGCGAATCCGGGACAACCGGAAACACCATATATTTT.

J is TRBJ2-1 and V is TRBV13; D possibly uses TRBD1 or TRBD2 (6 bases each). The CDR3 consists of 17 residues. Per the germline V gene, CDR1 is PRHDT and CDR2 is FYEKMQ (reference sequence). V gave up 5 bases and J gave up 0 bases, with 17 bases separating them. CDR3 residues: CASSKGGRMSSYNEQFF. The CDR3 DNA follows: TGTGCCAGCAGCAAGGGGGGTCGGATGAGCTCCTACAATGAGCAGTTCTTC. The variable domain in full, with the rest retrieved from reference TRBV13 and TRBJ2-1, is AAGVIQSPRHLIKEKRETATLKCYPIPRHDTVYWYQQGPGQDPQFLISFYEKMQSDKGSIPDRFSAQQFSDYHSELNMSSLELGDSALYFCASSKGGRMSSYNEQFFGPGTRLTVL.